These 12 T cell receptor beta chains were sequenced from one sample in a study of blood T cell repertoires in COVID-19. TCRdb's copy holds only in-frame clones and misses some; the assay was immunoSEQ multiplex PCR. The data show about 230,000 clones, with about 90% seen just once and about a tenth held by the top ten. The specimen sequenced was PBMCs or T cells enriched from blood (not recorded which). Every receptor here comes from a man aged 30 to 39 who had recovered from COVID-19.

This clone was detected only a few times. This chain joins TRBV5-5 and TRBJ2-1; D unclear. The CDR3 covers 15 residues. CDR1 and CDR2 (germline): SGHKS, YYEKEE (reference sequence). V was pared by 1 base and J by 6 bases, with 14 bases between. The DNA of the CDR3 is TGTGCCAGCAGCTTGCACAGAAACCCCCTCAATGAGCAGTTCTTC. Encoded protein: CASSLHRNPLNEQFF.

J is TRBJ2-7 and V is TRBV6-5, with a tentative D call TRBD1 (5 bases). The ends were cut back, 8 bases at V and 0 bases at J, with 14 bases in the middle. Germline CDR1 and CDR2: MNHEY and SVGAGI. The CDR3 loop spans 14 amino acids. The CDR3 nucleotides are TGTGCCAGCCAGGGTCTCTCCAACTCCTACGAGCAGTACTTC. It encodes CASQGLSNSYEQYF.

V is TRBV18 and J is TRBJ2-3, with 7 nucleotides matching TRBD2. Trimming at V came to 4 bases and at J to 2 bases, leaving 3 bases not matched to a gene. Germline V gene sequence: CDR1 KGHSH, CDR2 LQKENI. The CDR3 has 14 amino acids. In DNA, the CDR3 is TGTGCCAGCTCACGCCTAGCGGCCACAGATACGCAGTATTTT. It yields the protein CASSRLAATDTQYF.

This CDR3 is CASSLGYSGSTDTQYF. CDR3 nucleotide sequence: TGTGCCAGCAGCTTAGGTTACAGTGGTAGCACAGATACGCAGTATTTT. The chain joins TRBV7-3 to TRBJ2-3, with D unresolved. The germline CDR1 and CDR2 sequences are SGHTA and FQGTGA. There are 16 residues in the CDR3. Trimming shortened V by 2 bases and J by 0 bases, and 12 bases separated the two germline ends.

DNA for the CDR3: TGTGCCAGCAGATACGGATTGGTAGCTCCGTACTTC. Its protein product is CASRYGLVAPYF. The J gene is TRBJ2-7, the V gene TRBV12-3 or TRBV12-4; D ambiguous. This CDR3 contains 12 residues. V was shortened by 6 bases and J by 12 bases, with 18 bases between the two germline ends.

This chain uses TRBV28 with TRBJ2-6, with 8 positions matching TRBD1. The ends lost 8 bases at V and 0 bases at J; junction bases unmatched: 6. This CDR3 is 16 amino acids long. CDR1 is MDHEN and CDR2 is SYDVKM in the germline V gene. The CDR3 sequence: CASRTGGNSGANVLTF. CDR3 DNA sequence: TGTGCCAGCCGTACAGGGGGGAACTCTGGGGCCAACGTCCTGACTTTC.

The chain couples TRBV9 to TRBJ2-6; 7 bases line up with TRBD1. Germline CDR1 and CDR2: SGDLS and YYNGEE. This CDR3 is 18 amino acids long. With 4 bases clipped from V and 0 bases from J, the junction kept 10 bases outside the gene matches. As DNA, the CDR3 is TGTGCCAGCAGCCCACGGGACAGTACCAACTCTGGGGCCAACGTCCTGACTTTC. It encodes CASSPRDSTNSGANVLTF. Looking up the rest from reference TRBV9 and TRBJ2-6 gives the full variable domain: DSGVTQTPKHLITATGQRVTLRCSPRSGDLSVYWYQQSLDQGLQFLIQYYNGEERAKGNILERFSAQQFPDLHSELNLSSLELGDSALYFCASSPRDSTNSGANVLTFGAGSRLTVL.

The chain recombines TRBV5-8 with TRBJ2-1; TRBD2 might be the D (6 bases). Germline V gene data show CDR1 as SGHTS and CDR2 as YDEGEE. This CDR3 spans 15 amino acids. The V end was cut by 2 bases, the J end by 5 bases, with 14 bases between. The CDR3 DNA follows: TGTGCCAGCAGCTTAACGGGAGCCACACACAATGAGCAGTTCTTC. This codes for CASSLTGATHNEQFF.

This sequence joins TRBV5-6 and TRBJ1-2, with D possibly matching TRBD1 (6 bases). Germline values: CDR1 SGHDT, CDR2 YYEEEE. The CDR3 runs 18 residues. The V end lost 1 base, the J end lost 2 bases, and 21 bases lay between the germline ends. In DNA form, the CDR3 reads TGTGCCAGCAGCTTGAACCCCGGGACAATCGGCTTAAACTATGGCTACACCTTC. Translated: CASSLNPGTIGLNYGYTF.

This chain uses TRBV7-9 with TRBJ1-1; 7 bases align to TRBD1. The CDR3 runs to 13 residues. Trimming at V came to 2 bases and at J to 7 bases, leaving 4 bases not matched to a gene. Germline CDR1 is SEHNR and CDR2 is FQNEAQ (reference sequence). DNA of the CDR3: TGTGCCAGCAGCTTAAGGGGGCAAAATGAAGCTTTCTTT. Its protein is CASSLRGQNEAFF.

The sample holds one count of this clone. The J gene is TRBJ2-1, the V gene TRBV10-1, with D tentatively TRBD2 (5 bases). V dropped 4 bases and J dropped 8 bases, with 12 bases sitting between them. The CDR3 loop spans 13 amino acids. Per the germline V gene, CDR1 is WNHNN and CDR2 is SYGVQD (reference sequence). The CDR3 nucleotides read TGCGCCAGCAGTGGGACCGTCGGGGATGAGCAGTTCTTC. Amino acids: CASSGTVGDEQFF.

The V gene is TRBV9, the J gene TRBJ2-5, with TRBD2 identical over 12 bases. CDR3 length equals 16 residues. Per the germline V gene, CDR1 is SGDLS and CDR2 is YYNGEE. The V segment lost 4 bases and the J segment 5 bases; nucleotides outside the gene matches: 9. DNA for the CDR3: TGTGCCAGCAGCCCCCTAGCGGGGGGGCCCGAGGAGACCCAGTACTTC. Amino acids: CASSPLAGGPEETQYF.